These 17 T cell receptor beta chains share one sample of origin, sequenced in a study of T and B cells in COVID-19 patients. TRB rearrangements were amplified by multiplex PCR with BIOMED2 TRB-A/B primers. MiXCR was run by TCRdb on the multiplex PCR reads, yielding one entry per CDR3 protein. The sample holds around 23,000 distinct CDR3 sequences, under 30% seen once. Blood genomic DNA input for TRB amplification was roughly 230-550 ng. The sample comprised blood. The receptors come from a human donor who had recovered from COVID-19.

This chain connects TRBV5-5 to TRBJ1-1; possibly TRBD1 for D (5 bases). Germline loops: CDR1 SGHKS, CDR2 YYEKEE (reference sequence). This CDR3 region has 14 residues. The V gene lost 0 bases and the J gene lost 5 bases, with 11 bases spanning the gap. The CDR3 nucleotides are TGTGCCAGCAGCTTGGGCGACGGGGGGACTGAAGCTTTCTTT. This translates into CASSLGDGGTEAFF.

This clonotype is termed medium-sized. The CDR3 is CASKKGASSYNEQFF. DNA of the CDR3: TGTGCCAGTAAGAAGGGGGCCAGCTCCTACAATGAGCAGTTCTTC. This chain joins TRBV19 and TRBJ2-1; TRBD1 matches 7 bases. Germline-derived CDR1 and CDR2 are LNHDA and SQIVND (reference sequence). V was pared by 7 bases and J by 0 bases, with 6 bases of the junction left unmatched. CDR3 size: 15 residues.

The rearrangement joins TRBV24-1 to TRBJ1-4; D unresolved. Trimming removed 5 bases from V and 5 bases from J, with 11 bases in between. Germline V CDR1 and CDR2: KGHDR, SFDVKD. This CDR3 has 14 residues. The CDR3 is CATSGGRENEKLFF. As DNA, the CDR3 is TGTGCCACCAGTGGAGGGAGAGAGAATGAAAAACTGTTTTTT.

In this sample, this clonotype turned up a few times. This sequence joins TRBV5-6 and TRBJ2-5; D is ambiguous. The CDR3 has 11 amino acids. V lost 2 bases and J 4 bases, leaving 3 bases between the germline ends. CDR1 is SGHDT and CDR2 is YYEEEE in the germline V gene. This CDR3 reads CASSFSETQYF. The DNA of the CDR3 is TGTGCCAGCAGCTTTTCAGAGACCCAGTACTTC.

In its sample, this clonotype was seen a few times. The chain is built from TRBV6-1 and TRBJ1-6; D unresolved. CDR1 and CDR2 from the germline V gene are MNHNS and SASEGT. V dropped 6 bases and J dropped 7 bases, with 10 bases sitting between them. The CDR3 length is 13 residues. CDR3 sequence (DNA): TGTGCCAGCAGAGGAGGACTGAATTCACCCCTCCACTTT. As protein: CASRGGLNSPLHF.

Within the sample, this clonotype is medium-sized (0.01 to 0.1%). This rearrangement joins TRBV29-1 to TRBJ2-6; 7 bases align to TRBD1. V gave up 8 bases and J gave up 0 bases; unmatched junction bases: 4. This CDR3 is 14 amino acids long. Germline CDR1 is SQVTM and CDR2 is ANQGSEA. CDR3 nucleotide sequence: TGCAGCACACAGGGGTCCTCTGGGGCCAACGTCCTGACTTTC. Translating it yields CSTQGSSGANVLTF.

The V call is TRBV7-9, the J call TRBJ2-2, with a weak D call TRBD2 (6 bases). Per germline, CDR1 SEHNR and CDR2 FQNEAQ (reference sequence). V was pared by 7 bases and J by 6 bases, with 15 bases between. The CDR3 contains 14 residues. The CDR3 loop is CASNPGVGAGELFF. The DNA for the CDR3 is TGTGCCAGCAATCCGGGGGTAGGAGCCGGGGAGCTGTTTTTT.

In this sample, this clonotype turned up a few times. The chain combines TRBV6-2 or TRBV6-3 with TRBJ2-3; 10 bases fit TRBD1. The ends lost 6 bases at V and 6 bases at J; junction bases unmatched: 6. Per germline, CDR1 MNHEY and CDR2 SVGEGT. This CDR3 is 14 amino acids long. DNA of the CDR3: TGTGCCAGCAGACTAGGGACAGGGGCCGATACGCAGTATTTT. As protein: CASRLGTGADTQYF.

The chain uses TRBV10-3 and TRBJ1-2, with no clear D. CDR1 is ENHRY and CDR2 is SYGVKD in the germline V gene. This CDR3 region has 12 residues. The V gene lost 4 bases and the J gene lost 3 bases, with 6 bases spanning the gap. The DNA of the CDR3 is TGTGCCATCAGTGGAGCCGACTATGGCTACACCTTC. Its protein product is CAISGADYGYTF.

The genes are TRBV10-1 and TRBJ2-7; D is unclear. This CDR3 has 12 residues. V was pared by 2 bases and J by 4 bases, with 6 bases between. Germline CDR1 and CDR2: WNHNN and SYGVQD (reference sequence). In DNA form, the CDR3 reads TGCGCCAGCAGTGAGGGCGGTTACGAGCAGTACTTC. It yields the protein CASSEGGYEQYF.

The chain uses TRBV6-5 and TRBJ1-5; D perhaps matches TRBD1 (5 bases). Trimming cost V 4 bases and J 5 bases, with 9 bases left between them. The CDR3 has 13 residues. Germline CDR1 is MNHEY and CDR2 is SVGAGI. CDR3 residues: CASSLQAYQPQHF. The CDR3 bases are TGTGCCAGCAGTTTACAGGCCTATCAGCCCCAGCATTTT.

The table lists this clonotype with a few counts. This chain links TRBV10-3 with TRBJ2-6; D is unresolved. V was trimmed by 2 bases and J by 0 bases, leaving 5 bases between them. Germline V lookup: CDR1 ENHRY, CDR2 SYGVKD. The length of the CDR3 is 15 residues. This chain's CDR3 is CAISEKGSGANVLTF. CDR3 bases: TGTGCCATCAGTGAGAAGGGCTCTGGGGCCAACGTCCTGACTTTC.

This clonotype was counted a few times. This chain uses TRBV5-1 with TRBJ1-2, with D perhaps TRBD1 (6 bases). CDR3 length equals 17 residues. Trimming pared 3 bases from V and 8 bases from J, leaving 26 bases between. Germline loops: CDR1 SGHRS, CDR2 YFSETQ. CDR3 sequence reads: CASSYDAPGQQISGYTF. CDR3 nucleotide sequence: TGCGCCAGCAGCTACGACGCACCGGGACAACAAATAAGCGGCTACACCTTC. The whole variable domain, remainder taken from reference TRBV5-1 and TRBJ1-2, is KAGVTQTPRYLIKTRGQQVTLSCSPISGHRSVSWYQQTPGQGLQFLFEYFSETQRNKGNFPGRFSGRQFSNSRSEMNVSTLELGDSALYLCASSYDAPGQQISGYTFGSGTRLTVV.

This clonotype was seen more than once but under ten times. This chain uses TRBV5-6 with TRBJ1-2; tentative D call: TRBD1 (5 bases). Germline CDR1 SGHDT, CDR2 YYEEEE. V was shortened by 4 bases and J by 5 bases, with 21 bases between the two germline ends. CDR3 size: 16 residues. The CDR3 loop is CASSQISGTKSYGYTF. Here the CDR3 DNA reads TGTGCCAGCAGCCAAATAAGCGGGACGAAAAGTTATGGCTACACCTTC.

By its share, this clonotype is medium-sized (0.01 to 0.1%). The chain links TRBV5-5 to TRBJ2-6; no reliable D call. V lost 0 bases and J 1 base, leaving 11 bases between the germline ends. There are 17 residues in the CDR3. Germline CDR1 reads SGHKS; CDR2 reads YYEKEE (reference sequence). The CDR3 DNA reads as TGTGCCAGCAGCTTGGGGTCTTCTCGGTCTGGGGCCAACGTCCTGACTTTC. As protein: CASSLGSSRSGANVLTF.

This rearrangement joins TRBV18 to TRBJ1-1, with D perhaps matching TRBD1 (5 bases). Trimming cost V 2 bases and J 7 bases, with 11 bases left between them. The length of the CDR3 is 13 residues. The germline gives CDR1 KGHSH, CDR2 LQKENI. CDR3 bases: TGTGCCAGCTCACCAGGACAAGACAGTGAAGCTTTCTTT. This gives the protein CASSPGQDSEAFF. Complete variable domain (other parts from reference TRBV18 and TRBJ1-1): NAGVMQNPRHLVRRRGQEARLRCSPMKGHSHVYWYRQLPEEGLKFMVYLQKENIIDESGMPKERFSAEFPKEGPSILRIQQVVRGDSAAYFCASSPGQDSEAFFGQGTRLTVV.

CDR3 in DNA: TGTGCCAGCAGGGGCACAGGGAGCTCCTACAATGAGCAGTTCTTC. Translating gives CASRGTGSSYNEQFF. This sequence joins TRBV5-4 and TRBJ2-1; TRBD1 is a possible D gene (6 bases). This CDR3 comprises 15 residues. V lost 5 bases and J 0 bases, leaving 12 bases between the germline ends. Germline values: CDR1 SGHNT, CDR2 YYREEE (reference sequence). The complete variable domain, with remaining parts taken from reference TRBV5-4 and TRBJ2-1, reads ETGVTQSPTHLIKTRGQQVTLRCSSQSGHNTVSWYQQALGQGPQFIFQYYREEENGRGNFPPRFSGLQFPNYSSELNVNALELDDSALYLCASRGTGSSYNEQFFGPGTRLTVL.